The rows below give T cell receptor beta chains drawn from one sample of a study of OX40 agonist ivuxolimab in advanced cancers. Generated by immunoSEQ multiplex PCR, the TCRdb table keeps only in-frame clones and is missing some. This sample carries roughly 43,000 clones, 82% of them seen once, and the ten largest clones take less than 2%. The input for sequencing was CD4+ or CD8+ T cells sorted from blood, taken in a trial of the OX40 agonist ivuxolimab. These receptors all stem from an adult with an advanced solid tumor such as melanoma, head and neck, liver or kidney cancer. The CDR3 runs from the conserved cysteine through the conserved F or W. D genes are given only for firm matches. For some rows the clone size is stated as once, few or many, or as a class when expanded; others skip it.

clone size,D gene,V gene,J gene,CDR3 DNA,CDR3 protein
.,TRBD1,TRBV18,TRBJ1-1,TGTGCCAGCTCACCAAGGGACAGGGGGCGGGAAGCTTTCTTT,CASSPRDRGREAFF
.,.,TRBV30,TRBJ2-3,TGTGCCTGGACAGGTCTGGGCGCCGGTCCTGGTACGCAGTATTTT,CAWTGLGAGPGTQYF
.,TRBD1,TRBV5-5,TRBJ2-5,TGTGCCAGCAGCGGTGGACAGGGGCAACAAGAGACCCAGTACTTC,CASSGGQGQQETQYF
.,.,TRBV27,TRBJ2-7,TGTGCCAGCAGTTTACCAGGGCGGTCATACGAGCAGTACTTC,CASSLPGRSYEQYF
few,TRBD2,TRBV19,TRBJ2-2,TGTGCCAGTAGTTCCCCTCCATCGCGGGGGGGTCGCACCGGGGAGCTGTTTTTT,CASSSPPSRGGRTGELFF
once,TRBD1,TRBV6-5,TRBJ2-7,TGTGCCAGCAGAGGACAGGGGACTAACTCCTACGAGCAGTACTTC,CASRGQGTNSYEQYF
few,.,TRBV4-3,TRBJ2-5,TGCGCCAGCAGCCAAGAACCCGGTCTGACCCAGTACTTC,CASSQEPGLTQYF
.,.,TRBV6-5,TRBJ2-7,TGTGCCAGCAGTTACTCTCGGGGCGCGTACGAGCAGTACTTC,CASSYSRGAYEQYF
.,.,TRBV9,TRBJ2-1,TGTGCCAGCAGCGCCCTCCGGGGGCAGATCGATGAGCAGTTCTTC,CASSALRGQIDEQFF
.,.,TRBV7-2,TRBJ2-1,TGTGCCAGCAGCCCCGACAGCTCCTACAATGAGCAGTTCTTC,CASSPDSSYNEQFF
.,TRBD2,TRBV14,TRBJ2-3,TGTGCCAGCAGCCAAGAACGGGGGGGGGACACAGATACGCAGTATTTT,CASSQERGGDTDTQYF
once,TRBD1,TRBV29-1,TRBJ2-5,TGCAGCGTTGGACAGGGCCTTCTCCAAGAGACCCAGTACTTC,CSVGQGLLQETQYF
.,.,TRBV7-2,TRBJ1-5,TGTGCCAGCAGCTATCCTGGGGTGCCCCAGCATTTT,CASSYPGVPQHF
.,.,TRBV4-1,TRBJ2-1,TGCGCCAGCAGCCAAGTACAGGGATCGGAGAATGAGCAGTTCTTC,CASSQVQGSENEQFF
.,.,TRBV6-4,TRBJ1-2,TGTGCCAGCAGTGACTCGAAACGGGGGAACTATGGCTACACCTTC,CASSDSKRGNYGYTF
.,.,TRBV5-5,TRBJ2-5,TGTGCCAGCAGCTGGGAAAGTGGGGAGACCCAGTACTTC,CASSWESGETQYF
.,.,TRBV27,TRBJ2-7,TGTGCCAGCAGTCCGGGATTTCGGGTCTCCTACGAGCAGTACTTC,CASSPGFRVSYEQYF
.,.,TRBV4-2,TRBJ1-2,TGTGCCAGCAGCCAAGTAGGAGACTATCATGGCTACACCTTC,CASSQVGDYHGYTF
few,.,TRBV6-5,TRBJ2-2,TGTGCCAGCAACCAGGGTGGGACGACCTGGGAGCTGTTTTTT,CASNQGGTTWELFF
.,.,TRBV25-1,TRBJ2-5,TGTGCCAGCAGTGAATTTAGGGGGAAAGAGACCCAGTACTTC,CASSEFRGKETQYF
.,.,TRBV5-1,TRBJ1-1,TGCGCCAGCAGCTTGGAGGAGGGGGGCGGGGCTTTCTTT,CASSLEEGGGAFF
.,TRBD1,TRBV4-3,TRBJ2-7,TGCGCCAGCAGCCAAGATGGGAACAGGGGGGTCTACGAGCAGTACTTC,CASSQDGNRGVYEQYF
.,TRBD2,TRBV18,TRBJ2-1,TGTGCCAGCTCACCCCTCCCCGGGGTAGCGGGGGGATGGGATGAGCAGTTCTTC,CASSPLPGVAGGWDEQFF
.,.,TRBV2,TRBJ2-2,TGTGCCAGCAGTGTGAAGAAGACCGGGGAGCTGTTTTTT,CASSVKKTGELFF
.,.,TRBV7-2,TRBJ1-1,TGTGCCAGCAGCTTAAGCTTACAGGGAGAAGCTTTCTTT,CASSLSLQGEAFF
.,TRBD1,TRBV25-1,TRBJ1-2,TGTGCCAGCAGTGTAACAGGGGTCTATGGCTACACCTTC,CASSVTGVYGYTF
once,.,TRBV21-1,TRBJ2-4,TGTGCCAGCAGCAAAGCCATGGCGGGGCTAGCCAAAAACATTCAGTACTTC,CASSKAMAGLAKNIQYF
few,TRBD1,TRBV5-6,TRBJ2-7,TGTGCCAGCTGGGGACAGGGGAACTACGAGCAGTACTTC,CASWGQGNYEQYF
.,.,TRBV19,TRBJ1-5,TGTGCCAGTAGTATTGAACGGCTTAGCAATCAGCCCCAGCATTTT,CASSIERLSNQPQHF
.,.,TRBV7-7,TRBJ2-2,TGTGCCAGCAGCCTTGAAGCCGGGGAGCTGTTTTTT,CASSLEAGELFF
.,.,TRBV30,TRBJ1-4,TGTGCCTGGAGTGTACAGGGAAGTGAAAAACTGTTTTTT,CAWSVQGSEKLFF
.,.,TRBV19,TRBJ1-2,TGTGCCAGTAGTATAGTTCCAGGGGACTATGGCTACACCTTC,CASSIVPGDYGYTF
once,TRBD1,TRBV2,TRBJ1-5,TGTGCCAGCAGCGGGGACAGGGGGAGCAATCAGCCCCAGCATTTT,CASSGDRGSNQPQHF
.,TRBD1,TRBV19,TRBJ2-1,TGTGCCAGTACTCCGGGACAGGGGGAGACCTACAATGAGCAGTTCTTC,CASTPGQGETYNEQFF
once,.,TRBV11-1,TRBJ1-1,TGTGCCAGCAGCAGGGACGGTGAGAACACTGAAGCTTTCTTT,CASSRDGENTEAFF
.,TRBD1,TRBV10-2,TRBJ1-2,TGCGCCAGTATGATCGGACAGGGGCTTGGCTACACCTTC,CASMIGQGLGYTF
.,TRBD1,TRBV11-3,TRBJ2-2,TGTGCCAGCAGCTTATTAGGGGGCAAAGGCGGGGAGCTGTTTTTT,CASSLLGGKGGELFF
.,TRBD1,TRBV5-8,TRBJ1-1,TGTGCCAGCAGCGTCGACAGGGATGTCGTGGACACTGAAGCTTTCTTT,CASSVDRDVVDTEAFF
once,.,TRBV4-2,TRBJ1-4,TGTGCCAGCAGCCAAGAGCAGGGTGCAACTAATGAAAAACTGTTTTTT,CASSQEQGATNEKLFF
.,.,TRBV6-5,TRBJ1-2,TGTGCCAGCAGTTACTCACGGGACTTTCACTATGGCTACACCTTC,CASSYSRDFHYGYTF
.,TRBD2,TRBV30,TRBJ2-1,TGTGCCTGGACCCCAATAGCGGGGGCGCTCTTCAATGAGCAGTTCTTC,CAWTPIAGALFNEQFF
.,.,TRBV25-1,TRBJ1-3,TGTGCCAGCAGCGAACGAACAGGAGGAAACACCATATATTTT,CASSERTGGNTIYF
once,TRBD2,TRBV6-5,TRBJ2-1,TGTGCCACCTGGACTAGCGTAGGAAATGAGCAGTTCTTC,CATWTSVGNEQFF
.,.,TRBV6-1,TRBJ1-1,TGTGCCAGCATGGGGGTCACTGAAGCTTTCTTT,CASMGVTEAFF
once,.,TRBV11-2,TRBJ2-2,TGTGCCAGCAGCTTACAAGTCAACACCGGGGAGCTGTTTTTT,CASSLQVNTGELFF
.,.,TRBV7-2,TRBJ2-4,TGTGCCAGCAGCCCCCAAGGGGACATTCAGTACTTC,CASSPQGDIQYF
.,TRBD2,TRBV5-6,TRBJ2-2,TGTGCCAGCAGCTTGAGACTAGCGGGGGCCGGGGAGCTGTTTTTT,CASSLRLAGAGELFF
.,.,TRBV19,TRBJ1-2,TGTGCCAGTAGTATAGTTTGGGCAGGGGTTAACTATGGCTACACCTTC,CASSIVWAGVNYGYTF
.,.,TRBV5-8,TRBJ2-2,TGTGCCAGCAGCTCCTCCCTGACAGGCGGGGAGCTGTTTTTT,CASSSSLTGGELFF
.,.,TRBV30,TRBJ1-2,TGTGCCTGGAGTGAGAACTATGGCTACACCTTC,CAWSENYGYTF
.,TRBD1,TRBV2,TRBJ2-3,TGTGCCAGCAGGGGGACAGGGCAAGGAGATACGCAGTATTTT,CASRGTGQGDTQYF
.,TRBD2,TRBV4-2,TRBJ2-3,TGTGCCAGCAGCCAGGGGAGGACTAGCGGGGGATCAGATACGCAGTATTTT,CASSQGRTSGGSDTQYF
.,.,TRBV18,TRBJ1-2,TGTGCCAGCTCACCACAAGACAACTATGGCTACACCTTC,CASSPQDNYGYTF
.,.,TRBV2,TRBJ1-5,TGTGCCAGCAGTGTGGACGGTAGTAGGCCCCAGCATTTT,CASSVDGSRPQHF